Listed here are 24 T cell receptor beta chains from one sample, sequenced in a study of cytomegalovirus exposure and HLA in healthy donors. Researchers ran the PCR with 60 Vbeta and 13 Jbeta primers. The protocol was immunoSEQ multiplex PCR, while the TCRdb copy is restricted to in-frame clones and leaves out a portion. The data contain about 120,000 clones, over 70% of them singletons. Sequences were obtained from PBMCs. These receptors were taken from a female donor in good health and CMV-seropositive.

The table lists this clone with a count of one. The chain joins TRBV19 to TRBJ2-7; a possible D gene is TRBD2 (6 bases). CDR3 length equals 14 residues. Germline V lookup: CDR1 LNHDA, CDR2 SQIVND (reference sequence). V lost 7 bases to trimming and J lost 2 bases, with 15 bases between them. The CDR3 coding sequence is TGTGCCAGTACCCCGCAGGGCGGGGCCTACGAGCAGTACTTC. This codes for CASTPQGGAYEQYF.

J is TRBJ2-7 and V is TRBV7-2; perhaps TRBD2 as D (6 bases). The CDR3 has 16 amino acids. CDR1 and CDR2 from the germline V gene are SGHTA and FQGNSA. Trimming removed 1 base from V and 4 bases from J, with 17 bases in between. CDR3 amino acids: CASSLGSGGRMYEQYF. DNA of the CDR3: TGTGCCAGCAGCTTAGGGTCAGGAGGGCGTATGTACGAGCAGTACTTC.

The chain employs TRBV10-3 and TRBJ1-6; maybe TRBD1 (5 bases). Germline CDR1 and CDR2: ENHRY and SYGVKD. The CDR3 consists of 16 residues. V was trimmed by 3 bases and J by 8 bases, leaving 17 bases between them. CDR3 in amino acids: CAISDPTGRGHSPLHF. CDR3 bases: TGTGCCATCAGTGACCCAACAGGTAGAGGCCATTCACCCCTCCACTTT.

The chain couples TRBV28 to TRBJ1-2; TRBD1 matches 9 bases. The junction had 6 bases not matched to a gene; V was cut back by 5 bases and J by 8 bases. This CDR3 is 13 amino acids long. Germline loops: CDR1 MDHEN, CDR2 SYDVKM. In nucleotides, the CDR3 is TGTGCCAGCAGTACACAGGGGGCGGGCGGCTACACCTTC. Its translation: CASSTQGAGGYTF.

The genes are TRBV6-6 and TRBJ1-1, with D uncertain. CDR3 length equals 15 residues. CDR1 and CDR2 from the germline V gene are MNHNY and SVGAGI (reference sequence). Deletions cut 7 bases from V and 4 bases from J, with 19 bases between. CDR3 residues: CASTSTRSLGTEAFF. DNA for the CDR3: TGTGCCAGCACCTCCACCCGGAGTTTGGGCACTGAAGCTTTCTTT.

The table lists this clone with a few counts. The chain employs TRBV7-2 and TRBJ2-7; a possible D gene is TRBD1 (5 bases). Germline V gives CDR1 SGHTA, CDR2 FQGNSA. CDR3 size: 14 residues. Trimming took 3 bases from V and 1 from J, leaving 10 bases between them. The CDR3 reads CASSFIQGSYEQYF. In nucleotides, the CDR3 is TGTGCCAGCAGCTTTATCCAGGGTTCCTACGAGCAGTACTTC. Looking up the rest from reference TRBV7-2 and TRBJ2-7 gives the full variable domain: GAGVSQSPSNKVTEKGKDVELRCDPISGHTALYWYRQSLGQGLEFLIYFQGNSAPDKSGLPSDRFSAERTGGSVSTLTIQRTQQEDSAVYLCASSFIQGSYEQYFGPGTRLTVT.

CDR3 protein: CASSIAQGNEKLFF. The DNA for the CDR3 is TGTGCCAGTAGTATCGCCCAGGGAAATGAAAAACTGTTTTTT. The genes are TRBV19 and TRBJ1-4; D is perhaps TRBD1 (5 bases). Looked up from germline, CDR1 is LNHDA and CDR2 is SQIVND (reference sequence). Trimming left V 3 bases short and J 5 bases short, with 10 bases between. The CDR3 runs to 14 residues.

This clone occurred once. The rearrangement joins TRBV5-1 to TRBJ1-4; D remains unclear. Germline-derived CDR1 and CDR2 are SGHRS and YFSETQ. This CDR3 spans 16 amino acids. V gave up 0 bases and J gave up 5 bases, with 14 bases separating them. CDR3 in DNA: TGCGCCAGCAGCTTGGAACCCTTGGGCGAGAATGAAAAACTGTTTTTT. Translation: CASSLEPLGENEKLFF.

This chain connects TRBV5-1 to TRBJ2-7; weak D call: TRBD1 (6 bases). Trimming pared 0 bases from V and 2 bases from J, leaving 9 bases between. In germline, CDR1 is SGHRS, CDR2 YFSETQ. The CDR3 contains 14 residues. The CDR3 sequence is CASSLGQVAYEQYF. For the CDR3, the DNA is TGCGCCAGCAGCTTGGGACAGGTAGCCTACGAGCAGTACTTC.

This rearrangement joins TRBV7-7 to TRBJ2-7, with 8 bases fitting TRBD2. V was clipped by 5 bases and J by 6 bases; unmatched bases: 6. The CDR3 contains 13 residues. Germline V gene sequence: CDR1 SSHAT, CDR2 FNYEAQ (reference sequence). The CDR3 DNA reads TGTGCCAGCAGCCAAGACCGGGAGGGCGAGCAGTACTTC. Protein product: CASSQDREGEQYF.

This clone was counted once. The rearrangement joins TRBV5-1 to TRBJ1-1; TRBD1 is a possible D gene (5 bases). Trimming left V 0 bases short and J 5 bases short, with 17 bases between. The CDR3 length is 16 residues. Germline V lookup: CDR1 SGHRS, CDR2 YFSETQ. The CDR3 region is CASSLDSQGSGTEAFF. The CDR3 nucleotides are TGCGCCAGCAGCTTGGACTCGCAGGGAAGTGGAACTGAAGCTTTCTTT.

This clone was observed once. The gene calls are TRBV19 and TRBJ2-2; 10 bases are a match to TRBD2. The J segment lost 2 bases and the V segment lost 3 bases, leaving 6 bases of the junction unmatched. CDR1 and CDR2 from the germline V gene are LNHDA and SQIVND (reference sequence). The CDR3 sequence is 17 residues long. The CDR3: CASSIHRTSGNTGELFF. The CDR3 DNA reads TGTGCCAGTAGTATCCACCGGACTAGCGGAAACACCGGGGAGCTGTTTTTT.

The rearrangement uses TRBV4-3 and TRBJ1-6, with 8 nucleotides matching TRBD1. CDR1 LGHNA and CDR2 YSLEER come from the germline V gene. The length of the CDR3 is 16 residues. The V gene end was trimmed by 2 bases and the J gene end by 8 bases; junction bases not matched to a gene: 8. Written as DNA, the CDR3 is TGCGCCAGCAGCCAAAGCGCCGGGACAGGTTATTCACCCCTCCACTTT. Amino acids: CASSQSAGTGYSPLHF.

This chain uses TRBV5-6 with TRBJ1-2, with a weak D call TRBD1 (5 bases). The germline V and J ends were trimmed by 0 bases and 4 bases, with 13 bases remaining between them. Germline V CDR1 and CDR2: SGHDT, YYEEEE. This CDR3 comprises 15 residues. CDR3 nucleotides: TGTGCCAGCAGCTTGGAGGGGTTAGAGAGCTATGGCTACACCTTC. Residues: CASSLEGLESYGYTF.

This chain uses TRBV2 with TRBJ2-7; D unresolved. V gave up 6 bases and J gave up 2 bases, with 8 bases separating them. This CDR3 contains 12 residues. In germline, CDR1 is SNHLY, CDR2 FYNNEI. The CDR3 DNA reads TGTGCCAGCAGACTCACCCCCTACGAGCAGTACTTC. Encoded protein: CASRLTPYEQYF.

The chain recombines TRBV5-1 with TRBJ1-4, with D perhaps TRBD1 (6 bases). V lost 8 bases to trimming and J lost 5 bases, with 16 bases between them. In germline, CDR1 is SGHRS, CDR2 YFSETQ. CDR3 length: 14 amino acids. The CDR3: CASKTGSGNEKLFF. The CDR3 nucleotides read TGCGCCAGTAAAACAGGGAGTGGAAATGAAAAACTGTTTTTT. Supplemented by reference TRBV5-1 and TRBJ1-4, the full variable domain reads KAGVTQTPRYLIKTRGQQVTLSCSPISGHRSVSWYQQTPGQGLQFLFEYFSETQRNKGNFPGRFSGRQFSNSRSEMNVSTLELGDSALYLCASKTGSGNEKLFFGSGTQLSVL.

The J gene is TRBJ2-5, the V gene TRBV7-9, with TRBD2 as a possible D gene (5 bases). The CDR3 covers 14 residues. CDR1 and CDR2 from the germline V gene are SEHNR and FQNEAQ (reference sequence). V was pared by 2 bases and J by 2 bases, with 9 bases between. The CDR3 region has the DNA TGTGCCAGCAGCTTAACGAGCGGACAAGAGACCCAGTACTTC. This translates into CASSLTSGQETQYF.

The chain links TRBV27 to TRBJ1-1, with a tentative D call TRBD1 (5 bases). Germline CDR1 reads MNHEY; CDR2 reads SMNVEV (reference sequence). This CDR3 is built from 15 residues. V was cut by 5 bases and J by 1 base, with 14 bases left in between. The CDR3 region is CASSVQVQGNTEAFF. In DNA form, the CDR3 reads TGTGCCAGCAGTGTACAGGTTCAGGGGAACACTGAAGCTTTCTTT.

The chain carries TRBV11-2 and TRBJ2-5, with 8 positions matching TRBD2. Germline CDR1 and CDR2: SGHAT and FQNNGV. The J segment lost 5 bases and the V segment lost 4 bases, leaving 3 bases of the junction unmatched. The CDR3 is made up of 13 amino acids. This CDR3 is CASSSGLGETQYF. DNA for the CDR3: TGTGCCAGCAGCTCGGGACTAGGGGAGACCCAGTACTTC. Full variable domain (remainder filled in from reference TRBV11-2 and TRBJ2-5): EAGVAQSPRYKIIEKRQSVAFWCNPISGHATLYWYQQILGQGPKLLIQFQNNGVVDDSQLPKDRFSAERLKGVDSTLKIQPAKLEDSAVYLCASSSGLGETQYFGPGTRLLVL.

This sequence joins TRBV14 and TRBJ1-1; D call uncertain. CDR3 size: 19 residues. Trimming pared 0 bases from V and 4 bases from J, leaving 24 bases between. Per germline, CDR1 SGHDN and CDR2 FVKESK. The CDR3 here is CASSQDRGGKKSFSTEAFF. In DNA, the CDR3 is TGTGCCAGCAGCCAAGATCGAGGCGGTAAGAAGTCCTTTAGCACTGAAGCTTTCTTT.

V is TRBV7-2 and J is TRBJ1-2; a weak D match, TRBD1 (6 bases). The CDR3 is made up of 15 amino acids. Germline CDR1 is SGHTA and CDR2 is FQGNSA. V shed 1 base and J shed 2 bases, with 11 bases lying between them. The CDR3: CASSLDVRGNYGYTF. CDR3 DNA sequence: TGTGCCAGCAGCTTAGATGTAAGGGGGAACTATGGCTACACCTTC.

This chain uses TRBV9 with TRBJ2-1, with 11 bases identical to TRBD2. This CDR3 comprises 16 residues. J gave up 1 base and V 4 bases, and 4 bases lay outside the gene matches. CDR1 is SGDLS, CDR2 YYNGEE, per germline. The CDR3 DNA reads TGTGCCAGCAGCCTTAGCGGGGGGGCTTCCTACAATGAGCAGTTCTTC. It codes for CASSLSGGASYNEQFF.

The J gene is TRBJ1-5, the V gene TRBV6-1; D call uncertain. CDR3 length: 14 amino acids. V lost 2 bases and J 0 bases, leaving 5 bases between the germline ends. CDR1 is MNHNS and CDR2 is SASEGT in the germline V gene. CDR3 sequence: CASSEQDSNQPQHF. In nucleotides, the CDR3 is TGTGCCAGCAGTGAACAGGATAGCAATCAGCCCCAGCATTTT.

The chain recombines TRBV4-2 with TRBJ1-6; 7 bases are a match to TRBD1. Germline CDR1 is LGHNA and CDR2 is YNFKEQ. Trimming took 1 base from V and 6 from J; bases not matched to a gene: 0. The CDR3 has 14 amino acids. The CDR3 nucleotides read TGTGCCAGCAGCCAAGGACAGGGTAATTCACCCCTCCACTTT. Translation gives CASSQGQGNSPLHF.